The 15 T cell receptor beta chains below were found in one sample sequenced in a study of cytomegalovirus exposure and HLA in healthy donors. 60 Vbeta and 13 Jbeta primers were used in PCR. Profiled with immunoSEQ multiplex PCR; TCRdb holds only in-frame clones, not every one. The sample holds 200,000 or so clones, roughly 79% seen once. The material sequenced was PBMCs. The source is a man aged 18 to 29 in good health and CMV-seronegative.

This clone was seen a few times. The V gene is TRBV7-2, the J gene TRBJ1-4; 9 positions match TRBD1. The germline V gene has CDR1 SGHTA and CDR2 FQGNSA. The CDR3 covers 14 residues. V dropped 5 bases and J dropped 6; count of bases not matched to a gene: 4. The CDR3 nucleotides read TGTGCCAGCAGCCGAAGGACAGGGGATGAAAAACTGTTTTTT. This encodes CASSRRTGDEKLFF. Complete variable domain (other parts from reference TRBV7-2 and TRBJ1-4): GAGVSQSPSNKVTEKGKDVELRCDPISGHTALYWYRQSLGQGLEFLIYFQGNSAPDKSGLPSDRFSAERTGGSVSTLTIQRTQQEDSAVYLCASSRRTGDEKLFFGSGTQLSVL.

The chain joins TRBV6-1 to TRBJ2-3; TRBD1 matches 10 bases. Trimming took 5 bases from V and 4 from J; bases not matched to a gene: 6. The CDR3 is made up of 15 amino acids. CDR1 and CDR2 from the germline V gene are MNHNS and SASEGT. CDR3 bases: TGTGCCAGCAGTCCAGGGACAGGGGTCGCAGATACGCAGTATTTT. Encoded protein: CASSPGTGVADTQYF.

The chain is built from TRBV7-2 and TRBJ2-7, with 7 bases matching TRBD1. With V trimmed by 4 bases and J by 3 bases, 3 bases remained unmatched. The CDR3 is made up of 13 amino acids. Germline values: CDR1 SGHTA, CDR2 FQGNSA. The CDR3 DNA reads as TGTGCCAGCAGCTCCAGGGGGTTCTACGAGCAGTACTTC. Translated: CASSSRGFYEQYF.

The rearrangement joins TRBV2 to TRBJ2-1; possible D gene TRBD2, 5 bases. The CDR3 is 15 residues long. Trimming shortened V by 7 bases and J by 2 bases, and 15 bases separated the two germline ends. The germline V gene encodes CDR1 SNHLY and CDR2 FYNNEI. The CDR3 bases are TGTGCCAGCACCTTAAGGGAGCGGACCTACAATGAGCAGTTCTTC. Translating gives CASTLRERTYNEQFF.

This clone was seen only a few times. V is TRBV15 and J is TRBJ1-1, with 8 bases aligning to TRBD1. Germline V gene lookup returns CDR1 LNHNV and CDR2 YYDKDF (reference sequence). This CDR3 has 14 residues. V shed 5 bases and J 4 bases; nucleotides not matched to a gene: 6. The CDR3 sequence: CATSGPGGVTEAFF. CDR3 DNA sequence: TGTGCCACCAGCGGGCCAGGGGGCGTCACTGAAGCTTTCTTT. Full variable domain (outside the CDR3, taken from reference TRBV15 and TRBJ1-1): DAMVIQNPRYQVTQFGKPVTLSCSQTLNHNVMYWYQQKSSQAPKLLFHYYDKDFNNEADTPDNFQSRRPNTSFCFLDIRSPGLGDTAMYLCATSGPGGVTEAFFGQGTRLTVV.

The table lists this clone with a few counts. The V and J genes are TRBV4-3 and TRBJ2-3; D ambiguous. Looked up from germline, CDR1 is LGHNA and CDR2 is YSLEER. With 0 bases removed from V and 3 bases from J, the gap between germline ends came to 4 bases. The CDR3 runs to 13 residues. CDR3 amino acids: CASSQDFTDTQYF. In nucleotides, the CDR3 is TGCGCCAGCAGCCAAGACTTTACAGATACGCAGTATTTT.

V usage is TRBV4-2 and J usage is TRBJ2-3; 8 positions agree with TRBD2. The trim removed 1 base at V and 5 bases at J, leaving 8 bases unmatched. The CDR3 totals 16 residues. Looked up from germline, CDR1 is LGHNA and CDR2 is YNFKEQ. As DNA, the CDR3 is TGTGCCAGCAGCCAAGCCGGGAGGGCCGAGTTAGATACGCAGTATTTT. It yields the protein CASSQAGRAELDTQYF.

J is TRBJ2-1 and V is TRBV2, with 11 bases fitting TRBD2. CDR1 and CDR2 from the germline V gene are SNHLY and FYNNEI. CDR3 length: 15 residues. J was trimmed by 3 bases and V by 5 bases; bases with no gene match: 3. CDR3 bases: TGTGCCAGCAGTACCGGGACTAGCGGCTACAATGAGCAGTTCTTC. Protein product: CASSTGTSGYNEQFF.

The chain recombines TRBV5-4 with TRBJ2-2; 7 bases align to TRBD1. The CDR3 totals 15 residues. Trimming cost V 4 bases and J 1 base; bases outside gene matches: 4. Germline V CDR1 and CDR2: SGHNT, YYREEE (reference sequence). The CDR3 DNA is TGTGCCAGCAGCGGGGGACAGATGAACACCGGGGAGCTGTTTTTT. This encodes CASSGGQMNTGELFF. The whole variable domain, filled in from reference TRBV5-4 and TRBJ2-2, reads ETGVTQSPTHLIKTRGQQVTLRCSSQSGHNTVSWYQQALGQGPQFIFQYYREEENGRGNFPPRFSGLQFPNYSSELNVNALELDDSALYLCASSGGQMNTGELFFGEGSRLTVL.

The chain carries TRBV30 and TRBJ1-2; D gene ambiguous. CDR3 length: 11 residues. V shed 3 bases and J shed 7 bases, with 9 bases lying between them. Germline V gene sequence: CDR1 GTSNPN, CDR2 SVGIG (reference sequence). The CDR3 bases are TGTGCCTGGAGCGGTCAGGTTGGCTACACCTTC. This sequence encodes CAWSGQVGYTF.

This chain links TRBV30 with TRBJ2-2; 7 bases align to TRBD1. CDR3 size: 14 residues. V trimming: 8 bases; J trimming: 0 bases; junction bases outside the gene matches: 6. CDR1 GTSNPN and CDR2 SVGIG come from the germline V gene (reference sequence). CDR3 residues: CAGDRPANTGELFF. CDR3 nucleotide sequence: TGTGCCGGGGACAGACCCGCGAACACCGGGGAGCTGTTTTTT.

The chain carries TRBV6-1 and TRBJ2-7; D is perhaps TRBD1 (5 bases). The CDR3 has 14 amino acids. Looked up from germline, CDR1 is MNHNS and CDR2 is SASEGT. The V and J ends lost 3 bases and 10 bases respectively, with 19 bases between them. The CDR3 bases are TGTGCCAGCAGTGAGGGTGGGGCTCCTACGGATCAGTACTTC. Translating gives CASSEGGAPTDQYF.

This chain links TRBV30 with TRBJ2-1; possibly TRBD2 for D (6 bases). The CDR3 length is 12 residues. Germline lookup yields CDR1 GTSNPN and CDR2 SVGIG (reference sequence). V dropped 3 bases and J dropped 9 bases, with 12 bases sitting between them. CDR3 nucleotide sequence: TGTGCCTGGAGGGTTCCCGGGGGTGAGCAGTTCTTC. It is translated as CAWRVPGGEQFF.

The genes are TRBV7-9 and TRBJ1-2, with TRBD1 identical over 8 bases. Germline CDR1 is SEHNR and CDR2 is FQNEAQ (reference sequence). The CDR3 has 15 amino acids. The J segment lost 1 base and the V segment lost 5 bases, leaving 6 bases of the junction unmatched. CDR3 sequence: CASSPRGQSNYGYTF. CDR3 nucleotides: TGTGCCAGCAGCCCCAGGGGGCAGAGTAACTATGGCTACACCTTC.

V gene TRBV2 combines with J gene TRBJ1-1, with 9 bases matching TRBD1. The CDR3 spans 14 residues. The ends lost 6 bases at V and 6 bases at J; junction bases unmatched: 8. CDR1 and CDR2 (germline): SNHLY, FYNNEI. Here the CDR3 DNA reads TGTGCCAGCAGAAGAACGGGACAGGGTGCTGAAGCTTTCTTT. This encodes CASRRTGQGAEAFF. Full variable domain (remainder filled in from reference TRBV2 and TRBJ1-1): EPEVTQTPSHQVTQMGQEVILRCVPISNHLYFYWYRQILGQKVEFLVSFYNNEISEKSEIFDDQFSVERPDGSNFTLKIRSTKLEDSAMYFCASRRTGQGAEAFFGQGTRLTVV.